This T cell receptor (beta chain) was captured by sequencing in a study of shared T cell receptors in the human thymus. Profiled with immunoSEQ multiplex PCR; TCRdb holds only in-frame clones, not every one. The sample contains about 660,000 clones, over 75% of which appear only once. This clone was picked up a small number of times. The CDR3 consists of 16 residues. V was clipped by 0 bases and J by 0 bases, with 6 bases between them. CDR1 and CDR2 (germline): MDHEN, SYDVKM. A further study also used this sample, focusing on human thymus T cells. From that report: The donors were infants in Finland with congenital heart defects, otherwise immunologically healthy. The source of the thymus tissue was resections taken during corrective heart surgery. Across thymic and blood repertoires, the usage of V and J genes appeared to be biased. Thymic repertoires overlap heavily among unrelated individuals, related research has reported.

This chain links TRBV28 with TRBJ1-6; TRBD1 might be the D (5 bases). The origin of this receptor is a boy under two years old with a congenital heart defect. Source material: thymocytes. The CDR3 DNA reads TGTGCCAGCAGTTTATGTGACAGCTCCTATAATTCACCCCTCCACTTT. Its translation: CASSLCDSSYNSPLHF.